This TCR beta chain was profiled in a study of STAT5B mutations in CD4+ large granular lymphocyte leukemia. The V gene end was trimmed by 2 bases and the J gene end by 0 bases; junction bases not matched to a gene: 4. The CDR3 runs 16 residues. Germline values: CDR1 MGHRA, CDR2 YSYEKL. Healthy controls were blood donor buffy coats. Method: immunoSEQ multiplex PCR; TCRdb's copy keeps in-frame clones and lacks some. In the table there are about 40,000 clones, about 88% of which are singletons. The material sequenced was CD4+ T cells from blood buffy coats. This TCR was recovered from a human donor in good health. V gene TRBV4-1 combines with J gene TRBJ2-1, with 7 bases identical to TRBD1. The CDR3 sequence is CASSQTTGDSYNEQFF. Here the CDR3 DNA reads TGCGCCAGCAGCCAAACCACAGGGGACTCCTACAATGAGCAGTTCTTC.